The clone carrying this TCR beta chain appeared a few times. The antigen remains undetermined. The data are from a study of response to subunit inactivated influenza vaccine. Whole-study findings and limits: Each seasonal influenza vaccination, the authors suggested, recruits few new T cells.

TCRdb processed the RT-PCR reads anew with MiXCR; each CDR3 protein has one entry. The sample has about 650,000 distinct CDR3 sequences; 15% to 19% are singletons. The length of the CDR3 is 12 residues. Trimming at V came to 9 bases and at J to 9 bases, leaving 8 bases not matched to a gene. Looked up from germline, CDR1 is SNHLY and CDR2 is FYNNEI. This chain connects TRBV2 to TRBJ2-5, with 9 bases that match TRBD1. The specimen comprised PBMCs from blood, sampled 12 days after vaccination. This receptor was identified in a man between 50 and 59 years old who received an inactivated influenza vaccine. The CDR3 is CASGQGIWPQYF. The DNA of the CDR3 is TGTGCCAGTGGACAGGGGATTTGGCCCCAGTACTTC.